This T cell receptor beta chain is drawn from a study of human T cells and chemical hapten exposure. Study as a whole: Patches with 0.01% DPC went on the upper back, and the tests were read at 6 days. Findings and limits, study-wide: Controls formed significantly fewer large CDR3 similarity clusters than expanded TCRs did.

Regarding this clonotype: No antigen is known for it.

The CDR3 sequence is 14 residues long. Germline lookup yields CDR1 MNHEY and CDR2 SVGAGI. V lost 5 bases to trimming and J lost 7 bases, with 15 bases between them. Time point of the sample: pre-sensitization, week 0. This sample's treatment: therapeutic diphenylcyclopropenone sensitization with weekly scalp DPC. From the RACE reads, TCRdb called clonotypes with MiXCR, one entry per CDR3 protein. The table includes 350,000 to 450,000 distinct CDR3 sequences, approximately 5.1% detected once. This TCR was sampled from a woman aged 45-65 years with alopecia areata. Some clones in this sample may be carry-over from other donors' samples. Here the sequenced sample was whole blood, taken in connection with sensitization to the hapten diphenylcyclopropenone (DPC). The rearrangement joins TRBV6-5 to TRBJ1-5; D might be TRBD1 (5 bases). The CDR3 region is CASSPTLRDQPQHF. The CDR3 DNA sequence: TGTGCCAGCAGTCCTACCCTCAGGGACCAGCCCCAGCATTTT.